One sample yielded the 27 T cell receptor beta chains listed below, sequenced in a study of cytomegalovirus exposure and HLA in healthy donors. TCRdb keeps only in-frame clones here, not all; method: immunoSEQ multiplex PCR. Among more than 90,000 clones listed, approximately 88% were seen once. The sample consisted of PBMCs. The receptors stem from a man between 18 and 29 years old in good health and CMV-seronegative.

This chain connects TRBV2 to TRBJ1-3; D might be TRBD1 (6 bases). Trimming shortened V by 6 bases and J by 3 bases, and 12 bases separated the two germline ends. The CDR3 covers 14 residues. Germline V lookup: CDR1 SNHLY, CDR2 FYNNEI. This CDR3 reads CASRTGHDGNTIYF. The CDR3, as DNA: TGTGCCAGCAGGACAGGACACGATGGAAACACCATATATTTT.

This clone is a singleton in its sample. This rearrangement joins TRBV28 to TRBJ1-3; D is unclear. V was trimmed by 3 bases and J by 2 bases, leaving 8 bases between them. CDR3 length: 14 amino acids. Germline V gene sequence: CDR1 MDHEN, CDR2 SYDVKM. In DNA, the CDR3 is TGTGCCAGCAGTTTCGGCGGGACTGGAAACACCATATATTTT. As protein: CASSFGGTGNTIYF.

The chain employs TRBV5-8 and TRBJ2-5; a weak D match, TRBD1 (5 bases). Trimming left V 8 bases short and J 2 bases short, with 19 bases between. This CDR3 spans 15 amino acids. Germline CDR1 is SGHTS and CDR2 is YDEGEE. CDR3 residues: CASRKRTTAQETQYF. DNA for the CDR3: TGTGCCAGTCGAAAAAGGACGACAGCACAAGAGACCCAGTACTTC.

This clone was seen more than once but under ten times. The V and J genes are TRBV14 and TRBJ2-7, with D possibly TRBD1 on 6 matching bases. The CDR3 extends over 14 amino acids. Looked up from germline, CDR1 is SGHDN and CDR2 is FVKESK. Trimming took 1 base from V and 6 from J, leaving 13 bases between them. In nucleotides, the CDR3 is TGTGCCAGCAGCCAAGCTACAGGGACGGGCGAGCAGTACTTC. As protein: CASSQATGTGEQYF. Full variable domain (remainder filled in from reference TRBV14 and TRBJ2-7): EAGVTQFPSHSVIEKGQTVTLRCDPISGHDNLYWYRRVMGKEIKFLLHFVKESKQDESGMPNNRFLAERTGGTYSTLKVQPAELEDSGVYFCASSQATGTGEQYFGPGTRLTVT.

The chain is built from TRBV14 and TRBJ2-7, with 9 bases fitting TRBD1. V lost 1 base to trimming and J lost 0 bases; unmatched junction nucleotides: 7. This CDR3 has 17 amino acids. The V gene's germline CDR1 is SGHDN and CDR2 FVKESK. CDR3 coding DNA: TGTGCCAGCAGCCAAGTCGGACAGGGGCGGAACTCCTACGAGCAGTACTTC. Amino acids: CASSQVGQGRNSYEQYF.

The DNA for the CDR3 is TGTGCCAGCAGAAAAGGACAGGGACACAATAACACTGAAGCTTTCTTT. Protein product: CASRKGQGHNNTEAFF. The gene calls are TRBV2 and TRBJ1-1; the match to TRBD1 covers 8 bases. Germline CDR1 is SNHLY and CDR2 is FYNNEI. Germline trimming cut 6 bases from V and 2 bases from J; bases unmatched to any gene: 11. CDR3 length: 16 amino acids. Supplemented by reference TRBV2 and TRBJ1-1, the full variable domain reads EPEVTQTPSHQVTQMGQEVILRCVPISNHLYFYWYRQILGQKVEFLVSFYNNEISEKSEIFDDQFSVERPDGSNFTLKIRSTKLEDSAMYFCASRKGQGHNNTEAFFGQGTRLTVV.

The rearrangement links TRBV4-1 to TRBJ2-7, with TRBD1 matching 9 bases. CDR3 size: 14 residues. The V segment lost 3 bases and the J segment 4 bases; nucleotides outside the gene matches: 4. The germline gives CDR1 MGHRA, CDR2 YSYEKL. The CDR3 loop is CASSQWTGDYEQYF. DNA of the CDR3: TGCGCCAGCAGCCAGTGGACAGGGGATTACGAGCAGTACTTC.

V and J are TRBV5-4 and TRBJ2-5; D is ambiguous. This CDR3 spans 13 amino acids. Germline V gene sequence: CDR1 SGHNT, CDR2 YYREEE (reference sequence). The V and J ends lost 4 bases and 0 bases respectively, with 7 bases between them. CDR3 residues: CASSLQNQETQYF. Written as DNA, the CDR3 is TGTGCCAGCAGCCTACAGAACCAAGAGACCCAGTACTTC.

The V gene is TRBV6-1, the J gene TRBJ1-5; no firm D call. V was cut by 8 bases and J by 2 bases, with 10 bases left in between. CDR1 and CDR2 from the germline V gene are MNHNS and SASEGT. CDR3 length: 13 amino acids. The CDR3 loop reads CASARSGNQPQHF. The CDR3 nucleotides read TGTGCCAGCGCTAGGAGTGGCAATCAGCCCCAGCATTTT.

This sequence joins TRBV18 and TRBJ2-3; a weak D match, TRBD1 (6 bases). Between the trimmed V and J ends, which lost 3 bases and 6 bases, there was a span of 10 bases. The CDR3 is 13 amino acids. The germline gives CDR1 KGHSH, CDR2 LQKENI. The CDR3: CASSPQGLDTQYF. Here the CDR3 DNA reads TGTGCCAGCTCACCTCAGGGGTTGGATACGCAGTATTTT.

The chain joins TRBV4-2 to TRBJ2-1; 12 nucleotides match TRBD2. The germline V gene encodes CDR1 LGHNA and CDR2 YNFKEQ. V was pared by 4 bases and J by 3 bases, with 4 bases of the junction left unmatched. The CDR3 covers 16 residues. The CDR3 DNA follows: TGTGCCAGCAGCCTGAGACTAGCGGGAGTCTACAATGAGCAGTTCTTC. Protein product: CASSLRLAGVYNEQFF.

The V call is TRBV10-3, the J call TRBJ1-4; TRBD1 matches at 7 bases. Germline V gene lookup returns CDR1 ENHRY and CDR2 SYGVKD. The CDR3 extends over 13 amino acids. V shed 6 bases and J 3 bases; nucleotides not matched to a gene: 1. The chain's CDR3 is CAIRGQSNEKLFF. CDR3 DNA: TGTGCCATCAGGGGACAGTCTAATGAAAAACTGTTTTTT.

Within the sample, this clone is large (0.1 to 1%). The rearrangement uses TRBV28 and TRBJ2-5; D may be TRBD2 (6 bases). The CDR3 is 14 residues long. Germline CDR1 is MDHEN and CDR2 is SYDVKM. Trimming stripped 5 bases from V and 7 bases from J, with 17 bases between. The CDR3 reads CASSIQALGGTQYF. The CDR3, as DNA: TGTGCCAGCAGTATACAGGCCCTCGGGGGGACCCAGTACTTC.

The chain combines TRBV5-5 with TRBJ2-7; D unclear. Germline CDR1 and CDR2: SGHKS and YYEKEE (reference sequence). V dropped 4 bases and J dropped 3 bases, with 20 bases sitting between them. The CDR3 spans 16 residues. The CDR3 nucleotides read TGTGCCAGCAGCCCCAACGAAGCAAGAGCCGACTACGAGCAGTACTTC. It specifies CASSPNEARADYEQYF.

The rearrangement uses TRBV5-6 and TRBJ2-5; 12 bases map to TRBD2. CDR1 and CDR2 (germline): SGHDT, YYEEEE. V dropped 4 bases and J dropped 4; count of bases not matched to a gene: 5. The CDR3 contains 15 residues. For the CDR3, the DNA is TGTGCCAGCAGCCGGACTAGCGGGACGGGAGAGACCCAGTACTTC. Amino acid sequence: CASSRTSGTGETQYF.

This clone showed up just once. The chain combines TRBV7-2 with TRBJ1-2; 9 bases are shared with TRBD1. V was clipped by 1 base and J by 6 bases; unmatched bases: 9. Germline lookup yields CDR1 SGHTA and CDR2 FQGNSA. CDR3 size: 16 residues. In DNA, the CDR3 is TGTGCCAGCAGCTTAGAGCCGTGGGACAGGGAGGATGGCTACACCTTC. It is translated as CASSLEPWDREDGYTF.

V usage is TRBV4-3 and J usage is TRBJ1-2; D is perhaps TRBD1 (5 bases). CDR1 is LGHNA, CDR2 YSLEER, per germline. This CDR3 is 15 amino acids long. V was trimmed by 0 bases and J by 4 bases, leaving 12 bases between them. CDR3 DNA: TGCGCCAGCAGCCAAGATTCTCAGGGCGTCTATGGCTACACCTTC. Translated, it gives CASSQDSQGVYGYTF.

This sequence joins TRBV5-1 and TRBJ2-2, with TRBD1 matching 7 bases. CDR1 SGHRS and CDR2 YFSETQ come from the germline V gene. The CDR3 runs to 17 residues. J gave up 2 bases and V 5 bases, and 12 bases lay outside the gene matches. This CDR3 reads CASRRTGSTGNTGELFF. The CDR3 DNA sequence: TGCGCCAGCAGGCGGACAGGCTCGACGGGAAACACCGGGGAGCTGTTTTTT.

V gene TRBV14 combines with J gene TRBJ2-1; 8 bases agree with TRBD1. J was trimmed by 7 bases and V by 4 bases; bases with no gene match: 9. Germline CDR1 is SGHDN and CDR2 is FVKESK. The CDR3 is made up of 15 amino acids. The CDR3 is CASSPNLDRENEQFF. The CDR3, as DNA: TGTGCCAGCAGCCCGAACCTGGACAGGGAAAATGAGCAGTTCTTC. Supplemented by reference TRBV14 and TRBJ2-1, the full variable domain reads EAGVTQFPSHSVIEKGQTVTLRCDPISGHDNLYWYRRVMGKEIKFLLHFVKESKQDESGMPNNRFLAERTGGTYSTLKVQPAELEDSGVYFCASSPNLDRENEQFFGPGTRLTVL.

This clone was found once. V is TRBV2 and J is TRBJ2-1, with a weak D call TRBD2 (6 bases). Trimming left V 6 bases short and J 0 bases short, with 27 bases between. The CDR3 sequence is 20 residues long. The V gene's germline CDR1 is SNHLY and CDR2 FYNNEI. The CDR3, as DNA: TGTGCCAGCAGGGGTACATCATCTAGCGTCGCGAGCCGCTCCTACAATGAGCAGTTCTTC. Translating gives CASRGTSSSVASRSYNEQFF.

V and J are TRBV6-1 and TRBJ2-1, with TRBD2 matching over 8 bases. CDR1 MNHNS and CDR2 SASEGT come from the germline V gene. J was trimmed by 8 bases and V by 3 bases; bases with no gene match: 12. CDR3 size: 16 residues. CDR3 coding DNA: TGTGCCAGCAGTGACAGAGGGACTAGGGGTTCCGATGAGCAGTTCTTC. This sequence encodes CASSDRGTRGSDEQFF.

The chain links TRBV6-1 to TRBJ2-7, with TRBD1 matching 9 bases. Per the germline V gene, CDR1 is MNHNS and CDR2 is SASEGT. This CDR3 is built from 15 residues. J lost 3 bases, V lost 6 bases, and 9 bases had no gene match. Here the CDR3 reads CASRAAGTGFYEQYF. The CDR3, as DNA: TGTGCCAGCAGGGCAGCCGGGACAGGGTTCTACGAGCAGTACTTC.

J is TRBJ2-7 and V is TRBV27, with TRBD1 matching over 8 bases. In germline, CDR1 is MNHEY, CDR2 SMNVEV (reference sequence). The V segment lost 6 bases and the J segment 5 bases; nucleotides outside the gene matches: 6. The CDR3 is 13 residues long. CDR3 residues: CASRRTGSNEQYF. The CDR3 DNA reads as TGTGCCAGCAGGAGGACAGGGTCTAACGAGCAGTACTTC.

The rearrangement joins TRBV29-1 to TRBJ2-2, with 8 bases fitting TRBD1. This CDR3 region has 13 residues. Germline CDR1 reads SQVTM; CDR2 reads ANQGSEA. V trimming: 5 bases; J trimming: 4 bases; junction bases outside the gene matches: 3. For the CDR3, the DNA is TGCAGCGTTCGGACAGGGAGCACCGGGGAGCTGTTTTTT. Protein sequence: CSVRTGSTGELFF.

This clone occurred a few times. This chain uses TRBV28 with TRBJ2-7; 8 positions match TRBD1. The junction had 7 bases not matched to a gene; V was cut back by 6 bases and J by 0 bases. This CDR3 comprises 15 residues. Germline CDR1 is MDHEN and CDR2 is SYDVKM. The chain's CDR3 is CASREQGENSYEQYF. In DNA, the CDR3 is TGTGCCAGCAGAGAACAGGGGGAGAACTCCTACGAGCAGTACTTC.

The V gene is TRBV7-9, the J gene TRBJ2-7; 10 bases fit TRBD1. The CDR3 extends over 17 amino acids. Trimming cost V 5 bases and J 3 bases; bases outside gene matches: 13. Germline CDR1 SEHNR, CDR2 FQNEAQ (reference sequence). CDR3 in amino acids: CASSPFLRDRGFYEQYF. CDR3 nucleotide sequence: TGTGCCAGCAGCCCTTTTCTCCGGGACAGGGGATTCTACGAGCAGTACTTC.

This clone has just one count. The rearrangement uses TRBV6-1 and TRBJ2-7; 9 bases agree with TRBD1. The CDR3 covers 14 residues. Germline CDR1 reads MNHNS; CDR2 reads SASEGT. With V trimmed by 6 bases and J by 3 bases, 6 bases remained unmatched. This CDR3 is CASSTGTGIYEQYF. The CDR3 DNA is TGTGCCAGCAGCACCGGGACAGGGATCTACGAGCAGTACTTC.